The next 23 T cell receptor beta chains were all read from a single sample in a study of shared clonotypes between healthy human individuals. CD45RO-negative, CCR7-selected cells formed the naive CD8 fraction, which excluded terminally differentiated effector memory CD45RA+ cells. Repertoires were generated with immunoSEQ multiplex PCR, while TCRdb's copy carries only in-frame clones and drops some. The sample carries millions of clones, about 95% recorded once. Sequenced input: naive CD8+ T cells sorted from blood. Every receptor here comes from a man aged 18 to 29 in good health.

The gene calls are TRBV27 and TRBJ2-7; D is possibly TRBD2 (5 bases). Per germline, CDR1 MNHEY and CDR2 SMNVEV (reference sequence). V was pared by 0 bases and J by 3 bases, with 9 bases between. CDR3 length: 14 amino acids. The CDR3 is CASSLSGIYYEQYF. The CDR3 nucleotides are TGTGCCAGCAGTTTATCCGGGATATACTACGAGCAGTACTTC.

This clone was detected only once. This chain joins TRBV4-1 and TRBJ2-7, with D possibly being TRBD2 (5 bases). This CDR3 has 13 residues. CDR1 is MGHRA, CDR2 YSYEKL, per germline. The V and J ends lost 0 bases and 6 bases respectively, with 9 bases between them. CDR3 sequence: CASSQEVGGEQYF. The CDR3 DNA is TGCGCCAGCAGCCAAGAGGTCGGAGGCGAGCAGTACTTC.

V usage is TRBV9 and J usage is TRBJ2-2; D perhaps matches TRBD2 (5 bases). V was cut by 3 bases and J by 1 base, with 7 bases left in between. This CDR3 is built from 14 residues. The germline gives CDR1 SGDLS, CDR2 YYNGEE. The CDR3 sequence is CASSGAGNTGELFF. CDR3 DNA sequence: TGTGCCAGCAGCGGGGCGGGGAACACCGGGGAGCTGTTTTTT.

The rearrangement uses TRBV6-5 and TRBJ2-3; D is unclear. Germline V gene data show CDR1 as MNHEY and CDR2 as SVGAGI. This CDR3 region has 14 residues. V dropped 0 bases and J dropped 4 bases, with 8 bases sitting between them. In nucleotides, the CDR3 is TGTGCCAGCAGTTACTCGGACCTGGCAGATACGCAGTATTTT. It is translated as CASSYSDLADTQYF.

The J gene is TRBJ2-5, the V gene TRBV19; TRBD2 agrees at 7 bases. Trimming took 5 bases from V and 5 from J; bases not matched to a gene: 8. The CDR3 spans 14 residues. Looked up from germline, CDR1 is LNHDA and CDR2 is SQIVND (reference sequence). The CDR3 DNA is TGTGCCAGTAGTGCCTTCCAAGCGGGGGAGACCCAGTACTTC. Translating it yields CASSAFQAGETQYF. The full variable domain, rest sourced from reference TRBV19 and TRBJ2-5, is DGGITQSPKYLFRKEGQNVTLSCEQNLNHDAMYWYRQDPGQGLRLIYYSQIVNDFQKGDIAEGYSVSREKKESFPLTVTSAQKNPTAFYLCASSAFQAGETQYFGPGTRLLVL.

On this clone itself: The identical CDR3 is also encoded by other nucleotide sequences in the sample. The V call is TRBV9, the J call TRBJ2-1, with TRBD2 identical over 8 bases. The CDR3 length is 14 residues. Germline trimming cut 0 bases from V and 6 bases from J; bases unmatched to any gene: 2. Germline lookup yields CDR1 SGDLS and CDR2 YYNGEE. CDR3 in amino acids: CASSVAGGPNEQFF. DNA for the CDR3: TGTGCCAGCAGCGTAGCGGGAGGGCCCAATGAGCAGTTCTTC.

The chain carries TRBV7-9 and TRBJ1-1; 8 bases are shared with TRBD1. From germline, CDR1 is SEHNR and CDR2 FQNEAQ (reference sequence). The length of the CDR3 is 15 residues. J was trimmed by 6 bases and V by 5 bases; bases with no gene match: 11. The CDR3 here is CASSVTTGGVPEAFF. The CDR3 DNA sequence: TGTGCCAGCAGCGTCACAACAGGGGGTGTTCCTGAAGCTTTCTTT.

The chain combines TRBV7-9 with TRBJ1-2; D is unresolved. Germline CDR1 SEHNR, CDR2 FQNEAQ (reference sequence). Trimming pared 1 base from V and 1 base from J, leaving 7 bases between. The CDR3 is 14 residues long. The CDR3 is CASSLGPVNYGYTF. The CDR3 DNA reads TGTGCCAGCAGCTTAGGCCCAGTTAACTATGGCTACACCTTC.

The chain is built from TRBV5-1 and TRBJ2-7; D uncertain. The CDR3 has 15 amino acids. CDR1 SGHRS and CDR2 YFSETQ come from the germline V gene. The V and J ends lost 0 bases and 1 base respectively, with 11 bases between them. For the CDR3, the DNA is TGCGCCAGCAGCTTGGAAGTCGGCAGTTCCTACGAGCAGTACTTC. Its translation: CASSLEVGSSYEQYF.

This clone has just one count. The chain employs TRBV10-1 and TRBJ2-7; D is perhaps TRBD2 (5 bases). The germline V gene encodes CDR1 WNHNN and CDR2 SYGVQD (reference sequence). This CDR3 region has 13 residues. Trimming pared 5 bases from V and 0 bases from J, leaving 8 bases between. The CDR3 spells CASSPAGSYEQYF. The CDR3 coding sequence is TGCGCCAGCAGTCCCGCGGGCTCCTACGAGCAGTACTTC.

CDR3 DNA: TGTGCCAGCAGCTTCGAGGGCTCTGGGGCCAACGTCCTGACTTTC. It codes for CASSFEGSGANVLTF. The V and J genes are TRBV5-4 and TRBJ2-6; a weak D match, TRBD2 (5 bases). The CDR3 spans 15 residues. Trimming left V 2 bases short and J 0 bases short, with 6 bases between. CDR1 and CDR2 from the germline V gene are SGHNT and YYREEE (reference sequence).

J is TRBJ2-7 and V is TRBV28; no definite D call. This CDR3 has 9 amino acids. Germline V CDR1 and CDR2: MDHEN, SYDVKM. With 7 bases removed from V and 5 bases from J, the gap between germline ends came to 3 bases. CDR3 DNA: TGTGCCAGCAATGACGAGCAGTACTTC. It translates to CASNDEQYF.

The rearrangement joins TRBV5-4 to TRBJ1-1; TRBD1 might be the D (5 bases). CDR3 length: 11 amino acids. V lost 5 bases, J lost 6 bases, and 8 bases lay in between. From germline, CDR1 is SGHNT and CDR2 YYREEE (reference sequence). The CDR3 DNA sequence: TGTGCCAGCAGGTGGGGGTCTGAAGCTTTCTTT. Translating gives CASRWGSEAFF. The whole variable domain, filled in from reference TRBV5-4 and TRBJ1-1, reads ETGVTQSPTHLIKTRGQQVTLRCSSQSGHNTVSWYQQALGQGPQFIFQYYREEENGRGNFPPRFSGLQFPNYSSELNVNALELDDSALYLCASRWGSEAFFGQGTRLTVV.

This chain connects TRBV4-3 to TRBJ1-1; 12 nucleotides match TRBD1. V was clipped by 3 bases and J by 2 bases; unmatched bases: 4. Germline CDR1 and CDR2: LGHNA and YSLEER. The CDR3 has 16 residues. CDR3 sequence reads: CASSQSGTGGNTEAFF. DNA for the CDR3: TGCGCCAGCAGCCAGTCAGGGACAGGGGGCAACACTGAAGCTTTCTTT.

This chain joins TRBV7-9 and TRBJ1-3; possibly TRBD1 for D (5 bases). Germline V gives CDR1 SEHNR, CDR2 FQNEAQ (reference sequence). Deletions cut 4 bases from V and 0 bases from J, with 19 bases between. CDR3 size: 18 residues. The CDR3 nucleotides are TGTGCCAGCAGCTCCGGAGGGGTGGACCGTTACTCTGGAAACACCATATATTTT. As protein: CASSSGGVDRYSGNTIYF.

V is TRBV2 and J is TRBJ2-7; 9 bases line up with TRBD1. With V trimmed by 11 bases and J by 5 bases, 7 bases remained unmatched. The germline gives CDR1 SNHLY, CDR2 FYNNEI. The length of the CDR3 is 12 residues. The CDR3 DNA sequence: TGTGCCCAGGGACAGGGCCCCCACGAGCAGTACTTC. Translation: CAQGQGPHEQYF.

For this clone: The sample contains more than one DNA sequence encoding this CDR3. The rearrangement joins TRBV29-1 to TRBJ1-3; D not resolved. The germline CDR1 and CDR2 sequences are SQVTM and ANQGSEA. V was clipped by 4 bases and J by 4 bases, with 8 bases between them. The CDR3 totals 12 residues. The CDR3: CSVAGVGNTIYF. The CDR3 nucleotides are TGCAGCGTTGCTGGGGTAGGAAACACCATATATTTT.

The chain is built from TRBV28 and TRBJ1-5, with D possibly being TRBD1 (5 bases). Germline loops: CDR1 MDHEN, CDR2 SYDVKM. CDR3 size: 18 residues. The V end was cut by 2 bases, the J end by 7 bases, with 24 bases between. For the CDR3, the DNA is TGTGCCAGCAGTTTACTCGAGGGGAAGGGGCCTAATGGCCAGCCCCAGCATTTT. Translation gives CASSLLEGKGPNGQPQHF.

The chain carries TRBV7-9 and TRBJ2-1; TRBD2 might be the D (5 bases). Trimming took 5 bases from V and 4 from J, leaving 15 bases between them. The CDR3 is made up of 15 amino acids. CDR1 and CDR2 from the germline V gene are SEHNR and FQNEAQ (reference sequence). The CDR3 DNA sequence: TGTGCCAGCAGCCCCGGATGGACTGTGTACAATGAGCAGTTCTTC. Translating gives CASSPGWTVYNEQFF.

This clone has a single count. The J gene is TRBJ2-7, the V gene TRBV7-9; no clear D gene. Per germline, CDR1 SEHNR and CDR2 FQNEAQ (reference sequence). Trimming stripped 6 bases from V and 4 bases from J, with 7 bases between. The CDR3 is 11 amino acids. CDR3 loop: CASRNLYEQYF. The CDR3 DNA is TGTGCCAGCAGGAACCTTTACGAGCAGTACTTC. The complete variable domain, with remaining parts taken from reference TRBV7-9 and TRBJ2-7, reads DTGVSQNPRHKITKRGQNVTFRCDPISEHNRLYWYRQTLGQGPEFLTYFQNEAQLEKSRLLSDRFSAERPKGSFSTLEIQRTEQGDSAMYLCASRNLYEQYFGPGTRLTVT.

This chain links TRBV5-1 with TRBJ2-2, with D unresolved. The V gene lost 4 bases and the J gene lost 5 bases, with 15 bases spanning the gap. The germline gives CDR1 SGHRS, CDR2 YFSETQ. The CDR3 runs 15 residues. CDR3 in amino acids: CASSPTWSATGELFF. CDR3 nucleotide sequence: TGCGCCAGCAGCCCCACTTGGTCTGCTACCGGGGAGCTGTTTTTT.

V usage is TRBV25-1 and J usage is TRBJ2-7, with D tentatively TRBD1 or TRBD2 (6 bases each). V lost 2 bases and J lost 1, with 9 bases in between. Germline V lookup: CDR1 MGHDK, CDR2 SYGVNS. There are 14 residues in the CDR3. The CDR3 DNA reads TGTGCCAGCAGTGAACGGGGGACATCCTACGAGCAGTACTTC. It codes for CASSERGTSYEQYF.

The chain recombines TRBV6-5 with TRBJ2-5; D is possibly TRBD1 (6 bases). The V and J ends lost 0 bases and 4 bases respectively, with 12 bases between them. The CDR3 spans 15 residues. Germline loops: CDR1 MNHEY, CDR2 SVGAGI. Here the CDR3 reads CASSYSTGHAETQYF. In DNA form, the CDR3 reads TGTGCCAGCAGTTACTCGACAGGCCACGCAGAGACCCAGTACTTC.